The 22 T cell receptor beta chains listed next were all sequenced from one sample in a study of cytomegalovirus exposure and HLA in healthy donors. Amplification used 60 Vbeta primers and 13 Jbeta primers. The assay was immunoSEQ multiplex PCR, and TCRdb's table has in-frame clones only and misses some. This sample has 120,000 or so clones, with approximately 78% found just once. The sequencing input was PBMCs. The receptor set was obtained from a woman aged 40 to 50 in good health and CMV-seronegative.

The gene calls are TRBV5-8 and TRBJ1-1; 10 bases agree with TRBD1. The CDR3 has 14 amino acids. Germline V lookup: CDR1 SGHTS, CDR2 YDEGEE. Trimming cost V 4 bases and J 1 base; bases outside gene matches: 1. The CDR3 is CASSRDRGNTEAFF. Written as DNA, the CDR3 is TGTGCCAGCAGCAGGGACAGGGGGAACACTGAAGCTTTCTTT.

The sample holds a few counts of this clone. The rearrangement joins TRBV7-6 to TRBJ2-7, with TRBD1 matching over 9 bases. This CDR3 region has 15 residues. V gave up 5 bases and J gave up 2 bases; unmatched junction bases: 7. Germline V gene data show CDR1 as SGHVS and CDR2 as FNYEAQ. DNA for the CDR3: TGTGCCAGCAGCAAAGACAGGGGGTGGGCCTACGAGCAGTACTTC. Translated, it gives CASSKDRGWAYEQYF.

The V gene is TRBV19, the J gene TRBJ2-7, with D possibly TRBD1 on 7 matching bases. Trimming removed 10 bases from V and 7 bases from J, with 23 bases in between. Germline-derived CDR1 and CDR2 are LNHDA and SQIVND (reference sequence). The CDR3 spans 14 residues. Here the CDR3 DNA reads TGTGCCACCGCCCGCGGGGACAGTCTTGGGGAGCAGTACTTC. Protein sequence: CATARGDSLGEQYF.

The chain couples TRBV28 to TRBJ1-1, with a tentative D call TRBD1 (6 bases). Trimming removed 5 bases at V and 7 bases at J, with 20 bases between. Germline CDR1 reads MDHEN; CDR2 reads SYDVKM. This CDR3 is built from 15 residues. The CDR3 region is CASSPRQALKDEAFF. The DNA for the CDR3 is TGTGCCAGCAGTCCTCGACAGGCCCTAAAGGATGAAGCTTTCTTT. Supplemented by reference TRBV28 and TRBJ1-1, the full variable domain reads DVKVTQSSRYLVKRTGEKVFLECVQDMDHENMFWYRQDPGLGLRLIYFSYDVKMKEKGDIPEGYSVSREKKERFSLILESASTNQTSMYLCASSPRQALKDEAFFGQGTRLTVV.

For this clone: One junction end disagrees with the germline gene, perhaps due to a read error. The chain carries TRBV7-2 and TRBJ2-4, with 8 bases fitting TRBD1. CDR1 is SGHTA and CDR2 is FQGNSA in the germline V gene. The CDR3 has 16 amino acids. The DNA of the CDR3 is TGTGCCAGCAGCTTACAACAGGGGGGCGCCTATGATGTTCAATACTTC. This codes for CASSLQQGGAYDVQYF.

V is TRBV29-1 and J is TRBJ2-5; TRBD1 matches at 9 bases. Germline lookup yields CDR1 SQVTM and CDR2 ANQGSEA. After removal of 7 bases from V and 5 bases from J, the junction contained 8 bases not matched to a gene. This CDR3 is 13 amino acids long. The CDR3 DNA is TGCAGCGCACTACAGGGGGCAGGGGAGACCCAGTACTTC. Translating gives CSALQGAGETQYF.

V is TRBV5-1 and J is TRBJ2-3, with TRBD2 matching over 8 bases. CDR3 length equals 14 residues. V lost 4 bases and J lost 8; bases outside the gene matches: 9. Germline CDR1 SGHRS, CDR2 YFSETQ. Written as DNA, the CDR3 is TGCGCCAGCAGCGACGGGAGGGCCCATGTTACGCAGTATTTT. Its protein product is CASSDGRAHVTQYF.

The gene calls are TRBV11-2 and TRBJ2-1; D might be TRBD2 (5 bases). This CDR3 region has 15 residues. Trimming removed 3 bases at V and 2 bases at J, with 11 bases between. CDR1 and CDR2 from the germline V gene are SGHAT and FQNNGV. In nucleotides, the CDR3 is TGTGCCAGCAGCTTCGGGGTCAACCCCTACAATGAGCAGTTCTTC. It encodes CASSFGVNPYNEQFF.

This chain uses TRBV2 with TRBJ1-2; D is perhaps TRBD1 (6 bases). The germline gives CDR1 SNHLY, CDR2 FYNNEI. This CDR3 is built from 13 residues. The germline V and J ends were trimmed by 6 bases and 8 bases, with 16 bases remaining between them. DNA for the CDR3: TGTGCCAGCAGCCAACGACAGGAGGAGGGCTACACCTTC. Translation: CASSQRQEEGYTF.

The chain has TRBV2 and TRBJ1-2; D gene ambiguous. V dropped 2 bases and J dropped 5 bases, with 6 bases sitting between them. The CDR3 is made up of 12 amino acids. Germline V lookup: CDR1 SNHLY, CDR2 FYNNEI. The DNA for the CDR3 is TGTGCCAGCAGTGAACCCCAATATGGCTACACCTTC. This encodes CASSEPQYGYTF.

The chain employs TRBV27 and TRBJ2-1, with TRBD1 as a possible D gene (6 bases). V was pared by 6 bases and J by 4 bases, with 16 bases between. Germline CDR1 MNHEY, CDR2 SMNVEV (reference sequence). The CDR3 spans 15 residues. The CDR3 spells CASSDPGTTYNEQFF. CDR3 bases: TGTGCCAGCAGCGACCCCGGGACAACTTACAATGAGCAGTTCTTC.

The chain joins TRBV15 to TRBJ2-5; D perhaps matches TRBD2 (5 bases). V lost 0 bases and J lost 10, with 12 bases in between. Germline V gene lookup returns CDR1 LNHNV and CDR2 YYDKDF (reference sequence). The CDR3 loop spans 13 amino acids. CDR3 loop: CATSRDVIEGQYF. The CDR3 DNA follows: TGTGCCACCAGCAGAGATGTGATAGAGGGCCAGTACTTC.

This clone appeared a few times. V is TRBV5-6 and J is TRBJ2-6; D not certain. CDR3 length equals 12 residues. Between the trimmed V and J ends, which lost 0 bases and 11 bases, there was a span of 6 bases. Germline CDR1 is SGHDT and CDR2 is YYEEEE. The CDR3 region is CASSLDSYVLTF. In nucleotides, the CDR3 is TGTGCCAGCAGCTTGGACAGTTACGTCCTGACTTTC.

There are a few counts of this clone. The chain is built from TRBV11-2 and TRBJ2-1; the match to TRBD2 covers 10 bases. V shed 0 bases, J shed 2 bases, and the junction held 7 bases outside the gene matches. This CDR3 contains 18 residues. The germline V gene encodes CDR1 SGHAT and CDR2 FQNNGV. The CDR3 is CASSLEPGLAETYNEQFF. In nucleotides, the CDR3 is TGTGCCAGCAGCTTAGAGCCCGGACTAGCGGAGACCTACAATGAGCAGTTCTTC.

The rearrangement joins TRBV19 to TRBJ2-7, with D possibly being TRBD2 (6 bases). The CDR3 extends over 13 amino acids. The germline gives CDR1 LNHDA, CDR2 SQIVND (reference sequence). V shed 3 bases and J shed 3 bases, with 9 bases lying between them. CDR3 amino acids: CASSIGTDYEQYF. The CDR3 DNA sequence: TGTGCCAGTAGTATTGGGACTGACTACGAGCAGTACTTC.

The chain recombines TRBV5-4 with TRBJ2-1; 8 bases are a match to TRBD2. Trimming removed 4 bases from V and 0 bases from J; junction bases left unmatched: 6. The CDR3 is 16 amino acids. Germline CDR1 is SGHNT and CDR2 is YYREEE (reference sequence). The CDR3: CASSSRLASSYNEQFF. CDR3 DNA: TGTGCCAGCAGCAGTAGACTAGCGAGCTCCTACAATGAGCAGTTCTTC.

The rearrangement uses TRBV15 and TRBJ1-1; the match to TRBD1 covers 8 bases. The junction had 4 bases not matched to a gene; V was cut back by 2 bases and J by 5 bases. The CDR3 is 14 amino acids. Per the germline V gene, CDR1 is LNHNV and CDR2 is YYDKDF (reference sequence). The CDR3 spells CATSRQGARTEAFF. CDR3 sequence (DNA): TGTGCCACCAGCAGACAGGGGGCAAGGACTGAAGCTTTCTTT.

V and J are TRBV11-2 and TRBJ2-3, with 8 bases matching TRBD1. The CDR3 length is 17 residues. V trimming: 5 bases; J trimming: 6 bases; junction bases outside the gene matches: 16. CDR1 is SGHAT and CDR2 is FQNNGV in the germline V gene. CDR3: CASSLSTGVFVGDTQYF. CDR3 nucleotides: TGTGCCAGCAGCCTTTCGACAGGGGTCTTCGTCGGCGATACGCAGTATTTT.

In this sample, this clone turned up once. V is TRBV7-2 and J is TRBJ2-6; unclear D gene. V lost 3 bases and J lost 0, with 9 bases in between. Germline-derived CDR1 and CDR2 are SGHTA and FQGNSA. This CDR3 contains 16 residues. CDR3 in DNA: TGTGCCAGCAGCTTCCGTATCCGCTCTGGGGCCAACGTCCTGACTTTC. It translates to CASSFRIRSGANVLTF.

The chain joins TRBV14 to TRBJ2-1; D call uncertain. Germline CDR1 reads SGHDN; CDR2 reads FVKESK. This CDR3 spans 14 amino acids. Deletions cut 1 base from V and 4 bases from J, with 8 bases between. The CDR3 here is CASSQGSAYNEQFF. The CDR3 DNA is TGTGCCAGCAGCCAAGGGTCAGCGTACAATGAGCAGTTCTTC.

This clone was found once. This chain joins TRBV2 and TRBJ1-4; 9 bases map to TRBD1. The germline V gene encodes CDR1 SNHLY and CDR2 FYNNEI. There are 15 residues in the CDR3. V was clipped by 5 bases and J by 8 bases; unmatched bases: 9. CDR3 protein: CASSQGRQGGEKLFF. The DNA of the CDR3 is TGTGCCAGCAGTCAAGGGAGACAGGGGGGCGAAAAACTGTTTTTT.

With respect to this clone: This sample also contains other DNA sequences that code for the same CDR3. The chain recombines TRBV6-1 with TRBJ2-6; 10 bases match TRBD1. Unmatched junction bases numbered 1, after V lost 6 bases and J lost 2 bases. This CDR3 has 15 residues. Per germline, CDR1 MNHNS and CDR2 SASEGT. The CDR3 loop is CASRTGGAGANVLTF. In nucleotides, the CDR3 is TGTGCCAGCAGGACAGGGGGCGCTGGGGCCAACGTCCTGACTTTC.